Here is one T cell receptor beta chain with its context. Using immunoSEQ multiplex PCR, the repertoire was profiled, and TCRdb retains in-frame clones only, with some absent. The table records a few hundred thousand clones, roughly 85% of them present only once. V was shortened by 0 bases and J by 1 base, with 7 bases between the two germline ends. CDR1 and CDR2 from the germline V gene are LGHNA and YNFKEQ. The CDR3 is 16 residues long. The sample is drawn from a study of blood T cell repertoires in COVID-19. On the study more broadly: COVID-19 samples from acute and convalescent phases originated in the United States, Italy and Spain.

The chain uses TRBV4-2 and TRBJ2-6; D is ambiguous. The receptor comes from a human donor in a cohort sampled during active COVID-19. The sequenced material came from peripheral blood. DNA of the CDR3: TGTGCCAGCAGCCAAGATACGAGTTCTGGGGCCAACGTCCTGACTTTC. Protein: CASSQDTSSGANVLTF.